Listed below are T cell receptor beta chains from one sample, sequenced in a study of T cell repertoires in cytomegalovirus infection. MiXCR was run by TCRdb on the reads, yielding one entry per CDR3 protein. Altogether approximately 490,000 distinct CDR3 sequences are present, about 11% being singletons, with the ten largest covering roughly 10%. Material for sequencing was PBMCs. These receptors all come from a human donor in good health (CMV status not recorded). Some clones in this sample may be carry-over from other donors' samples. Both conserved end residues are part of each CDR3. The D gene is left open where the match is weak. Only part of the rows carry a size: once, few, many, or a class if the clone is expanded.

.	many	TRBV7-3	TRBJ1-1	TGTGCCAGCAGCTCCTCAGGGCACCATGTGGAACGGGAACCCATGAACACTGAAGCTTTCTTT	CASSSSGHHVEREPMNTEAFF
.	many	TRBV12-3/TRBV12-4	TRBJ2-1	TGTGCCAGCAATACAGTGACAGGAGAATACAATGAGCAGTTCTTC	CASNTVTGEYNEQFF
TRBD2	many	TRBV12-3/TRBV12-4	TRBJ2-5	TGTGCCAGCAGGTTAGCGGGGGGGCTTCGAGAGACCCAGTACTTC	CASRLAGGLRETQYF
.	many	TRBV27	TRBJ1-6	TGTGCCAGCAGACTAGCTCCGGGTTCACCCCTCCACTTT	CASRLAPGSPLHF
.	many	TRBV3-1	TRBJ2-2	TGTGCCAGCAGCCAAGGTCTTCCGATGAACACCGGGGAGCTGTTTTTT	CASSQGLPMNTGELFF
.	many	TRBV6-6	TRBJ1-1	TGTGCCAGCAGTTACTCGGTGACAGTGAACACTGAAGCTTTCTTT	CASSYSVTVNTEAFF
.	few	TRBV12-5	TRBJ2-1	TGTGCTAGTGGTTTTTTTCAACCCTCCTACAATGAGCAGTTCTTC	CASGFFQPSYNEQFF
.	many	TRBV7-3	TRBJ2-3	TGTGCCAGCAGCTTTGTCGGTTCTAGCACAGATACGCAGTATTTT	CASSFVGSSTDTQYF
.	many	TRBV7-2	TRBJ1-3	TGTGCCAGCAGCCTAAGTCACTCTGGAAACACCATATATTTT	CASSLSHSGNTIYF
.	.	TRBV4-1	TRBJ2-7	TGCGCCAGCAGCCAAGATCCGTTTAGTTACGAGCAGTACTTC	CASSQDPFSYEQYF
.	.	TRBV18	TRBJ2-2	TGTGCCAGCTCACTACGAGACAACTCCGTGAACACCGGGGAGCTGTTTTTT	CASSLRDNSVNTGELFF
TRBD1	.	TRBV5-1	TRBJ2-6	TGCGCCAGCAGCTTGGGGTCGGGACAGGGTATGTTTGGGGCCAACGTCCTGACTTTC	CASSLGSGQGMFGANVLTF
.	few	TRBV28	TRBJ1-5	TGTGCCAGCAGTTTATCTCACAGCGGGTTGGTGAATCAGCCCCAGCATTTT	CASSLSHSGLVNQPQHF
.	few	TRBV5-4	TRBJ1-1	TGTGCCAGCAACAATCTAGGGAGGGCTGAAGCTTTCTTT	CASNNLGRAEAFF
.	many	TRBV6-1	TRBJ1-2	TGTGCCAGCAGATCACCTAACTATGGCTACACCTTC	CASRSPNYGYTF
TRBD1	many	TRBV28	TRBJ2-2	TGTGCCAGCAGTCCGCTAGGTTCAGGGGGGAACACCGGGGAGCTGTTTTTT	CASSPLGSGGNTGELFF
.	.	TRBV10-3	TRBJ2-5	TGTGCCATCAGTGAGAGGACAGCAAAAGAGACCCAGTACTTC	CAISERTAKETQYF
TRBD2	.	TRBV6-2/TRBV6-3	TRBJ2-7	TGTGCCAGCAGTTGGACTAGCGCGGCCTACGAGCAGTACTTC	CASSWTSAAYEQYF
TRBD1	few	TRBV5-6	TRBJ2-7	TGTGCCAGCAGCTTGATTGGACAGGGTACAATCGAGCAGTACTTC	CASSLIGQGTIEQYF
.	many	TRBV5-4	TRBJ1-3	TGTGCCAGCAGCCCGGGAGGGACGACCTCTGGAAACACCATATATTTT	CASSPGGTTSGNTIYF
.	many	TRBV7-2	TRBJ1-2	TGTGCCAGCAGCTTAGGTGCAGGGGATATAAGTGGCTACACCTTC	CASSLGAGDISGYTF
TRBD1	many	TRBV15	TRBJ1-4	TGTGCCACCAGCGGGAGGACAGGACCAAGTGAAAAACTGTTTTTT	CATSGRTGPSEKLFF
TRBD1	many	TRBV6-1	TRBJ2-2	TGTGCCAGCTCTACAGGGGGCGGGGACACCGGGGAGCTGTTTTTT	CASSTGGGDTGELFF
TRBD2	many	TRBV12-3/TRBV12-4	TRBJ2-1	TGTGCCAGCAGTTTACTAGCGGGAGGGTCCTACAATGAGCAGTTCTTC	CASSLLAGGSYNEQFF
.	few	TRBV20-1	TRBJ2-7	TGCAGTGCTAGACTCCTAGCGCCCAAACCGTACGAGCAGTACTTC	CSARLLAPKPYEQYF
.	few	TRBV6-2/TRBV6-3	TRBJ2-5	TGTGCCAGCAGCCTCCCGTTTGAGACCCAGTACTTC	CASSLPFETQYF
.	.	TRBV20-1	TRBJ1-1	TGCAGTGCTTCCCGGGCAGCTGAAGCTTTCTTT	CSASRAAEAFF
.	few	TRBV20-1	TRBJ2-5	TGCAGTGCTAGCCGACCGAGGGGCTTGGTGGAGACCCAGTACTTC	CSASRPRGLVETQYF
TRBD1	many	TRBV29-1	TRBJ1-5	TGCAGCGTTGAAGCGGGACAGGGATCGCCCCAGCATTTT	CSVEAGQGSPQHF
.	many	TRBV5-1	TRBJ2-5	TGCGCCAGCAAGGCGGAACACCTCCAAGAGACCCAGTACTTC	CASKAEHLQETQYF
TRBD1	few	TRBV19	TRBJ1-1	TGTGCCAGTAGTACATTCACCCGGACAGGGAACACTGAAGCTTTCTTT	CASSTFTRTGNTEAFF
.	many	TRBV7-2	TRBJ1-6	TGTGCCAGCAGCTTACAGGGTTTGCATTCACCCCTCCACTTT	CASSLQGLHSPLHF
.	few	TRBV29-1	TRBJ1-4	TGCAGCGTTGAAGTATTGGGAACAGCTAATGAAAAACTGTTTTTT	CSVEVLGTANEKLFF
.	few	TRBV27	TRBJ1-4	TGTGCCAGCAGTTTAACACGGGAGGAAAAACTGTTTTTT	CASSLTREEKLFF
TRBD2	many	TRBV11-1	TRBJ2-1	TGTGCCAGCAGCCCACTAGCGGGGGTTAACTATGAGCAGTTCTTC	CASSPLAGVNYEQFF
TRBD1	many	TRBV4-2	TRBJ1-5	TGTGCCAGCAGCCAACCCGGGACAGGAAAAAATCAGCCCCAGCATTTT	CASSQPGTGKNQPQHF
TRBD1	many	TRBV9	TRBJ2-7	TGTGCCAGCAGCGTCCGGGACAGGTTTGACGAGCAGTACTTC	CASSVRDRFDEQYF
.	.	TRBV7-9	TRBJ2-5	TGTGCCAGCAGCTTAGCCCGGGGGGCGGAGACCCAGTACTTC	CASSLARGAETQYF
TRBD1	many	TRBV7-2	TRBJ1-2	TGTGCCAGCAGCTTTGTACAGGGGAACTATGGCTACACCTTC	CASSFVQGNYGYTF